The 22 T cell receptor beta chains listed next were all sequenced from one sample in a study of beta chain features in type 1 diabetes. No antigens are known for them. The investigators reverse transcribed all of the isolated RNA, so they sequenced expressed TCRB transcripts. Sequencing used immunoSEQ multiplex PCR; TCRdb keeps in-frame clones, though not all of them. The sample includes 130,000 or so clones, around 9% of them seen just once. Study results and caveats: In every one of the four CD4+ subsets, TCRB CDR3s were moderately but significantly shorter in Type 1 diabetes patients.

The sample consisted of central memory CD4+ T cells from blood. These receptor sequences come from a man aged 25 to 40 with type 1 diabetes.

This rearrangement joins TRBV5-5 to TRBJ2-1, with 8 bases aligning to TRBD1. V gave up 4 bases and J gave up 5 bases; unmatched junction bases: 5. The germline V gene has CDR1 SGHKS and CDR2 YYEKEE (reference sequence). CDR3 length: 14 amino acids. CDR3: CASSTGQANNEQFF. The CDR3 bases are TGTGCCAGCAGCACGGGACAGGCAAACAATGAGCAGTTCTTC.

This clone was seen a few times. This sequence joins TRBV30 and TRBJ2-1, with D possibly TRBD2 on 5 matching bases. V lost 4 bases to trimming and J lost 9 bases, with 22 bases between them. The CDR3 covers 15 residues. Per the germline V gene, CDR1 is GTSNPN and CDR2 is SVGIG (reference sequence). CDR3 nucleotide sequence: TGTGCCTGGATACCCGGGCGGGCCTGGGGTGGTGAGCAGTTCTTC. Translating gives CAWIPGRAWGGEQFF.

A few counts support this clone. This chain joins TRBV11-1 and TRBJ2-5; D is perhaps TRBD1 (5 bases). V dropped 3 bases and J dropped 2 bases, with 19 bases sitting between them. The CDR3 is 17 residues long. Germline V gives CDR1 SGHAT, CDR2 FQDESV (reference sequence). CDR3 region: CASSFPSARGRQETQYF. CDR3 sequence (DNA): TGTGCCAGCAGCTTCCCTAGTGCAAGGGGCCGGCAAGAGACCCAGTACTTC.

There are a few counts of this clone. The V gene is TRBV5-1, the J gene TRBJ1-6; D is possibly TRBD1 (6 bases). The CDR3 totals 14 residues. V was clipped by 0 bases and J by 7 bases, with 8 bases between them. The V gene's germline CDR1 is SGHRS and CDR2 YFSETQ. CDR3 nucleotide sequence: TGCGCCAGCAGCTTGGGGACAGAGAATTCACCCCTCCACTTT. Translated: CASSLGTENSPLHF.

The chain couples TRBV9 to TRBJ2-6; tentatively, D is TRBD2 (5 bases). The V and J ends lost 3 bases and 4 bases respectively, with 11 bases between them. Germline assignment: CDR1 SGDLS and CDR2 YYNGEE. This CDR3 has 15 residues. DNA of the CDR3: TGTGCCAGCAGCGAAGGGAGTTCGGGGGCCAACGTCCTGACTTTC. It translates to CASSEGSSGANVLTF.

The V gene is TRBV7-2, the J gene TRBJ2-2; no definite D call. Germline CDR1 SGHTA, CDR2 FQGNSA. The V end was cut by 3 bases, the J end by 5 bases, with 10 bases between. This CDR3 comprises 14 residues. DNA of the CDR3: TGTGCCAGCAGCTTGACATTAGGAACCGGGGAGCTGTTTTTT. This sequence encodes CASSLTLGTGELFF.

This clone was picked up a small number of times. The chain uses TRBV5-5 and TRBJ2-1; the D gene is possibly TRBD2 (5 bases). The CDR3 has 14 amino acids. Germline V lookup: CDR1 SGHKS, CDR2 YYEKEE (reference sequence). V was pared by 1 base and J by 5 bases, with 10 bases between. The CDR3 coding sequence is TGTGCCAGCAGCTTGAGCGGAGTCAACAATGAGCAGTTCTTC. This gives the protein CASSLSGVNNEQFF. The whole variable domain, remainder taken from reference TRBV5-5 and TRBJ2-1, is DAGVTQSPTHLIKTRGQQVTLRCSPISGHKSVSWYQQVLGQGPQFIFQYYEKEERGRGNFPDRFSARQFPNYSSELNVNALLLGDSALYLCASSLSGVNNEQFFGPGTRLTVL.

This clone was seen only a few times. The chain links TRBV4-1 to TRBJ1-6; a weak D match, TRBD1 (5 bases). This CDR3 contains 15 residues. Germline CDR1 is MGHRA and CDR2 is YSYEKL. Between the trimmed V and J ends, which lost 2 bases and 7 bases, there was a span of 12 bases. CDR3 region: CASSQLTVLNSPLHF. CDR3 in DNA: TGCGCCAGCAGCCAACTGACAGTCTTAAATTCACCCCTCCACTTT.

The rearrangement joins TRBV10-3 to TRBJ2-1; weak D call: TRBD2 (6 bases). Trimming removed 4 bases at V and 9 bases at J, with 13 bases between. Germline CDR1 reads ENHRY; CDR2 reads SYGVKD. The CDR3 is made up of 13 amino acids. In DNA form, the CDR3 reads TGTGCCATCAGTGCCGGCGGGGAGATTGAGCAGTTCTTC. Translation gives CAISAGGEIEQFF.

This clone was detected only a few times. The chain couples TRBV5-5 to TRBJ2-7; D is unclear. The CDR3 has 14 residues. CDR1 SGHKS and CDR2 YYEKEE come from the germline V gene (reference sequence). V was cut by 1 base and J by 2 bases, with 10 bases left in between. The CDR3 nucleotides read TGTGCCAGCAGCTTGTACGGTACCACCTACGAGCAGTACTTC. Amino acid sequence: CASSLYGTTYEQYF.

The V and J genes are TRBV15 and TRBJ1-4, with TRBD1 as a possible D gene (5 bases). Between the trimmed V and J ends, which lost 4 bases and 12 bases, there was a span of 18 bases. The germline V gene has CDR1 LNHNV and CDR2 YYDKDF (reference sequence). This CDR3 contains 14 residues. For the CDR3, the DNA is TGTGCCACCAGCATCCGGACATCTAATGCGGAACTGTTTTTT. This gives the protein CATSIRTSNAELFF.

The chain employs TRBV6-1 and TRBJ1-1; 7 bases line up with TRBD1. CDR1 and CDR2 from the germline V gene are MNHNS and SASEGT. J gave up 4 bases and V 2 bases, and 4 bases lay outside the gene matches. This CDR3 is 14 amino acids long. In nucleotides, the CDR3 is TGTGCCAGCAGTGAACTACAGGGGAGCACTGAAGCTTTCTTT. Residues: CASSELQGSTEAFF.

This clone was observed at least ten times. The chain uses TRBV28 and TRBJ1-6; TRBD1 might be the D (6 bases). CDR1 and CDR2 (germline): MDHEN, SYDVKM. Deletions cut 8 bases from V and 7 bases from J, with 12 bases between. The CDR3 is made up of 13 amino acids. CDR3 protein: CASCRDNNSPLHF. The CDR3 coding sequence is TGTGCCAGCTGCCGGGACAACAATTCACCCCTCCACTTT.

CDR3 sequence reads: CASSSRLANTQYF. The CDR3 region has the DNA TGTGCCAGCAGCTCCCGACTAGCAAATACGCAGTATTTT. This chain uses TRBV9 with TRBJ2-3, with 7 bases fitting TRBD2. The germline V gene has CDR1 SGDLS and CDR2 YYNGEE. CDR3 length: 13 amino acids. Germline trimming cut 4 bases from V and 7 bases from J; bases unmatched to any gene: 6. The full variable domain, with the rest looked up from reference TRBV9 and TRBJ2-3, is DSGVTQTPKHLITATGQRVTLRCSPRSGDLSVYWYQQSLDQGLQFLIQYYNGEERAKGNILERFSAQQFPDLHSELNLSSLELGDSALYFCASSSRLANTQYFGPGTRLTVL.

This clone has only a few counts. V is TRBV6-5 and J is TRBJ1-6; no firm D call. The CDR3 runs to 13 residues. V was pared by 6 bases and J by 7 bases, with 10 bases between. Per the germline V gene, CDR1 is MNHEY and CDR2 is SVGAGI. The CDR3 DNA sequence: TGTGCCAGCAGCGGACGGGAGAATTCACCCCTCCACTTT. Protein product: CASSGRENSPLHF.

This clone occurred a few times. This chain connects TRBV15 to TRBJ2-7; D uncertain. Germline V CDR1 and CDR2: LNHNV, YYDKDF (reference sequence). The CDR3 is 14 residues long. The V and J ends lost 0 bases and 7 bases respectively, with 13 bases between them. This chain's CDR3 is CATSREPLNGEQYF. In nucleotides, the CDR3 is TGTGCCACCAGCAGAGAGCCGCTGAACGGGGAGCAGTACTTC.

The sample holds a few counts of this clone. The chain joins TRBV20-1 to TRBJ1-1, with D unclear. Germline V gene sequence: CDR1 DFQATT, CDR2 SNEGSKA (reference sequence). V lost 3 bases, J lost 5 bases, and 7 bases lay in between. The CDR3 contains 11 residues. Written as DNA, the CDR3 is TGCAGTGCTAGGGGCCTAACTGAAGCTTTCTTT. It translates to CSARGLTEAFF.

There are a few counts of this clone. The rearrangement joins TRBV27 to TRBJ2-2; 10 nucleotides line up with TRBD1. CDR1 MNHEY and CDR2 SMNVEV come from the germline V gene (reference sequence). The CDR3 runs 14 residues. V lost 3 bases to trimming and J lost 6 bases; unmatched junction nucleotides: 1. The CDR3 is CASSLGQGSGELFF. In DNA form, the CDR3 reads TGTGCCAGCAGTTTGGGACAGGGGTCCGGGGAGCTGTTTTTT.

This clone was observed a handful of times. The CDR3 DNA follows: TGTGCCAGCAGCTTTATGGATGTGTACTCCACGGGGGCAGATACGCAGTATTTT. It encodes CASSFMDVYSTGADTQYF. The V call is TRBV12-1, the J call TRBJ2-3; TRBD2 reflects the table's D call only, with no check against the DNA. TRBV12-1 is flagged as a pseudogene. This CDR3 has 18 residues.

This clone was counted between two and nine times. V and J are TRBV4-1 and TRBJ2-3, with 8 bases identical to TRBD2. CDR3 length: 15 residues. The junction had 6 bases not matched to a gene; V was cut back by 5 bases and J by 2 bases. The germline V gene encodes CDR1 MGHRA and CDR2 YSYEKL. The CDR3 loop is CASSARGGVTDTQYF. The CDR3 DNA sequence: TGCGCCAGCAGCGCTCGGGGGGGCGTCACAGATACGCAGTATTTT.

This clone has ten or more counts. As DNA, the CDR3 is TGTGCCATCAGTGAGTCGAACAGTTTGAACACTGAAGCTTTCTTT. Encoded protein: CAISESNSLNTEAFF. V and J are TRBV10-3 and TRBJ1-1; no reliable D call. Trimming removed 0 bases at V and 0 bases at J, with 8 bases between. CDR1 and CDR2 from the germline V gene are ENHRY and SYGVKD. This CDR3 region has 15 residues.

The chain joins TRBV7-9 to TRBJ2-2; TRBD1 agrees at 8 bases. CDR1 is SEHNR and CDR2 is FQNEAQ in the germline V gene (reference sequence). The CDR3 consists of 17 residues. The junction had 8 bases not matched to a gene; V was cut back by 4 bases and J by 1 base. DNA for the CDR3: TGTGCCAGCAGCTCAAGATCCGGGACAGGGAACACCGGGGAGCTGTTTTTT. It codes for CASSSRSGTGNTGELFF.